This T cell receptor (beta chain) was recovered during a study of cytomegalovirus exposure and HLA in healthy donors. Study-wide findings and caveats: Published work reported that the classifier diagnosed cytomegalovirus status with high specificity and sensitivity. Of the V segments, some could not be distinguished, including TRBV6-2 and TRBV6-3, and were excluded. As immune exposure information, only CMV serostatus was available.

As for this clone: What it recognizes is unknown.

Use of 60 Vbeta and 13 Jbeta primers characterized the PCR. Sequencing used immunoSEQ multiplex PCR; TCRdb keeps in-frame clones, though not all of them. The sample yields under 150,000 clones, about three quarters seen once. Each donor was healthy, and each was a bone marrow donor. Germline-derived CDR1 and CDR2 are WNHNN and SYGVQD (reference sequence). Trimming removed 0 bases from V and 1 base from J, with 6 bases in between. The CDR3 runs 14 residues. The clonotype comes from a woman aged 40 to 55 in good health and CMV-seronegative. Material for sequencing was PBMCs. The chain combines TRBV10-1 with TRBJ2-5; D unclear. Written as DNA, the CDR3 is TGCGCCAGCAGTGAGTCGATCGGCCAAGAGACCCAGTACTTC. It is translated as CASSESIGQETQYF.